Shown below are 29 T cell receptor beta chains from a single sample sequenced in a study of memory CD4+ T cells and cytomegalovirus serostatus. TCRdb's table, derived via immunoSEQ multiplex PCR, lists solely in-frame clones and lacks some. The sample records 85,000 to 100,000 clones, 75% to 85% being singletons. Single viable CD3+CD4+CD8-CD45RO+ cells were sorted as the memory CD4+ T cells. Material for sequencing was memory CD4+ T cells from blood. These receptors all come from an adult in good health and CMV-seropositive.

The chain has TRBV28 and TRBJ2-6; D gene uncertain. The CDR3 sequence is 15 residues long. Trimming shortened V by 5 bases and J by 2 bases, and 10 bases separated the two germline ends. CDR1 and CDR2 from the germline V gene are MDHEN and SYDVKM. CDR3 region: CASSPHKTGANVLTF. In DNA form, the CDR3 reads TGTGCCAGCAGTCCACACAAGACTGGGGCCAACGTCCTGACTTTC.

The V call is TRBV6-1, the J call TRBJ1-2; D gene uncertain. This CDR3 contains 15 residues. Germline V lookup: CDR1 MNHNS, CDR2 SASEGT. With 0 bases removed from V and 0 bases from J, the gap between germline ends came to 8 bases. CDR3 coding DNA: TGTGCCAGCAGTGAAGCGGTCCGGTCTAACTATGGCTACACCTTC. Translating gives CASSEAVRSNYGYTF.

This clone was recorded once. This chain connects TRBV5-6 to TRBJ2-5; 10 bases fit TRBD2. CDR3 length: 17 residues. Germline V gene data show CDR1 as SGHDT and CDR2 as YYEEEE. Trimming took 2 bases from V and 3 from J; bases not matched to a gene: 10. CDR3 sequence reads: CASSFGTSGRAEETQYF. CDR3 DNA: TGTGCCAGCAGCTTTGGGACGAGCGGGAGGGCCGAAGAGACCCAGTACTTC.

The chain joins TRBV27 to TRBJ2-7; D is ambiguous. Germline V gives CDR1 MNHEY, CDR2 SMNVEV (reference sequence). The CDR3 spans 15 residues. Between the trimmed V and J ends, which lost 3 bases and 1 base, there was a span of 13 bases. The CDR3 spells CASSFGGVGSYEQYF. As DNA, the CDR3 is TGTGCCAGCAGTTTTGGCGGAGTCGGTTCCTACGAGCAGTACTTC.

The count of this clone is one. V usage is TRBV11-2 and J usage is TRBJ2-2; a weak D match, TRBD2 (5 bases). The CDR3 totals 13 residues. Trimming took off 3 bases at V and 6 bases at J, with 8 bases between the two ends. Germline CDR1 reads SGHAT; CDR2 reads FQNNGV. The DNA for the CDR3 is TGTGCCAGCAGCTTCTCTAGCCCCGGGGAGCTGTTTTTT. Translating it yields CASSFSSPGELFF.

Here the CDR3 DNA reads TGTGCCAGCAGCTCCCAAGCCAGCTCCTACGAGCAGTACTTC. As protein: CASSSQASSYEQYF. The chain is built from TRBV7-2 and TRBJ2-7; no clear D gene. In germline, CDR1 is SGHTA, CDR2 FQGNSA. Trimming took off 4 bases at V and 0 bases at J, with 10 bases between the two ends. This CDR3 region has 14 residues. The full variable domain, its missing parts supplied by reference TRBV7-2 and TRBJ2-7, is GAGVSQSPSNKVTEKGKDVELRCDPISGHTALYWYRQSLGQGLEFLIYFQGNSAPDKSGLPSDRFSAERTGGSVSTLTIQRTQQEDSAVYLCASSSQASSYEQYFGPGTRLTVT.

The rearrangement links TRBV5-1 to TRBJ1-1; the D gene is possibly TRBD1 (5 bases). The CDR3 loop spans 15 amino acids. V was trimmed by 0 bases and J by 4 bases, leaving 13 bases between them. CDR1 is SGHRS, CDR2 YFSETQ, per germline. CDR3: CASSLGRTRGTEAFF. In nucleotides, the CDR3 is TGCGCCAGCAGCTTGGGCCGGACACGGGGCACTGAAGCTTTCTTT.

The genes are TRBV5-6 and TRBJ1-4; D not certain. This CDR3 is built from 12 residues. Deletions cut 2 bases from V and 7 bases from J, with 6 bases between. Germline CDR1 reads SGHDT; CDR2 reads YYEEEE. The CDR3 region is CASSFGREKLFF. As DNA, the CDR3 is TGTGCCAGCAGCTTTGGTCGTGAAAAACTGTTTTTT.

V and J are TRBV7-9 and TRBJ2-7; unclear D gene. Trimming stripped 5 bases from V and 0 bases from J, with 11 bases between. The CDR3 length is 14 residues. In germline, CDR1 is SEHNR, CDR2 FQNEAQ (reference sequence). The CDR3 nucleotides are TGTGCCAGCAGCCCACAAGCTGCCTCCTACGAGCAGTACTTC. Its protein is CASSPQAASYEQYF.

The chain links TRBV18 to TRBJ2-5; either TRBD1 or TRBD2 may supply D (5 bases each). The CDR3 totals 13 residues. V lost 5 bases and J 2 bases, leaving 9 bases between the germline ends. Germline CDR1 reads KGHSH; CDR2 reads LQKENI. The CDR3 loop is CASSGDLQETQYF. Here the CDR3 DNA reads TGTGCCAGCTCAGGGGACCTGCAAGAGACCCAGTACTTC.

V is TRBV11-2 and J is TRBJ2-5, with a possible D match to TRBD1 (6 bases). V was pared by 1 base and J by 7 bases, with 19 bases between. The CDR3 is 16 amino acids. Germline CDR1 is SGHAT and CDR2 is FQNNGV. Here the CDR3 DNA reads TGTGCCAGCAGCTTAGCGGGACCCGGGCCCAGGGGGACCCAGTACTTC. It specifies CASSLAGPGPRGTQYF. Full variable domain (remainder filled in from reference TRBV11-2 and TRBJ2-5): EAGVAQSPRYKIIEKRQSVAFWCNPISGHATLYWYQQILGQGPKLLIQFQNNGVVDDSQLPKDRFSAERLKGVDSTLKIQPAKLEDSAVYLCASSLAGPGPRGTQYFGPGTRLLVL.

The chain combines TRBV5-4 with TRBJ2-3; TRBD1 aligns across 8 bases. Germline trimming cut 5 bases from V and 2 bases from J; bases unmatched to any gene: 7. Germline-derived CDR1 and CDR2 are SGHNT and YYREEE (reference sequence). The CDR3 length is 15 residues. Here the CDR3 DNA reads TGTGCCAGCAGTCTCGCAGGGGGCGCCACAGATACGCAGTATTTT. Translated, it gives CASSLAGGATDTQYF.

CDR3 amino acids: CASSQDWGRRDQYF. CDR3 in DNA: TGTGCCAGCAGCCAAGATTGGGGCCGGCGGGACCAGTACTTC. The gene calls are TRBV4-2 and TRBJ2-5; perhaps TRBD2 as D (6 bases). The germline gives CDR1 LGHNA, CDR2 YNFKEQ. The CDR3 is made up of 14 amino acids. V was shortened by 0 bases and J by 10 bases, with 15 bases between the two germline ends.

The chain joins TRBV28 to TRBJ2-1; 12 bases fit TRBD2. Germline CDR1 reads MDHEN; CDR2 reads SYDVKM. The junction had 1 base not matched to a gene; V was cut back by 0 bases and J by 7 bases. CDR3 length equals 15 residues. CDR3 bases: TGTGCCAGCAGTTTATGGACTAGCGGGAGAAATGAGCAGTTCTTC. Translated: CASSLWTSGRNEQFF.

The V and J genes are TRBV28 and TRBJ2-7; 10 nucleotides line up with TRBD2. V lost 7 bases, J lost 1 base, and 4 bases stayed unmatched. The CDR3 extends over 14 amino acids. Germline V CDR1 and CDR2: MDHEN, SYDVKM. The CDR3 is CASTVAGGSYEQYF. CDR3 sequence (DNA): TGTGCCAGCACCGTAGCGGGAGGATCCTACGAGCAGTACTTC.

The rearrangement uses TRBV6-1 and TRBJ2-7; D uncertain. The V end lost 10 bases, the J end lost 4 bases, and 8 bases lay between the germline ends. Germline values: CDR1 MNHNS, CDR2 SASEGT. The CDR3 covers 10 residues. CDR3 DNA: TGTGCCACCCTCTTTTACGAGCAGTACTTC. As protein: CATLFYEQYF.

In DNA form, the CDR3 reads TGTGCCAGCAGCTTAAGGCTAGCGGGACATACCTACCAAGAGACCCAGTACTTC. Translation: CASSLRLAGHTYQETQYF. V is TRBV7-8 and J is TRBJ2-5; 9 bases agree with TRBD2. The junction had 10 bases not matched to a gene; V was cut back by 2 bases and J by 0 bases. Per the germline V gene, CDR1 is SGHVS and CDR2 is FQNEAQ. The CDR3 is 18 amino acids.

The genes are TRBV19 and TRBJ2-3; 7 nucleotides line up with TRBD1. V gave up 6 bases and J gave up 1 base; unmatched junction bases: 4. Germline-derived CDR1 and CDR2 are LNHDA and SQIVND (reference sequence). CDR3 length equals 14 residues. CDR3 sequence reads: CASRDDRGTDTQYF. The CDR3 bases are TGTGCCAGTAGGGATGACAGGGGCACAGATACGCAGTATTTT.

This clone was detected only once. This CDR3 is CASSPTGTRTNYGYTF. The DNA for the CDR3 is TGTGCCAGCAGCCCCACCGGGACACGGACTAACTATGGCTACACCTTC. The chain couples TRBV11-1 to TRBJ1-2; possible D gene TRBD1, 6 bases. Germline lookup yields CDR1 SGHAT and CDR2 FQDESV (reference sequence). Trimming shortened V by 5 bases and J by 0 bases, and 16 bases separated the two germline ends. The CDR3 has 16 residues.

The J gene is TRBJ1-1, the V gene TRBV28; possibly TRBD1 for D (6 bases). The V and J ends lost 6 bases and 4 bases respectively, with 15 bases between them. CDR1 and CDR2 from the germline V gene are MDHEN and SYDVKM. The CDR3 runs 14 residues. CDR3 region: CASRSGGAGTEAFF. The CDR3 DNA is TGTGCCAGCAGATCGGGGGGGGCAGGCACTGAAGCTTTCTTT.

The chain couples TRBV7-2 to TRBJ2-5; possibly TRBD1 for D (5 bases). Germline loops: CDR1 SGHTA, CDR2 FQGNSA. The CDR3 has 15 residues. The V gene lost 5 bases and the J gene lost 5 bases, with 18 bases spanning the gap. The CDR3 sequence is CASSLSVQARETQYF. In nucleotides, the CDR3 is TGTGCCAGCAGCCTGAGTGTACAGGCCAGGGAGACCCAGTACTTC. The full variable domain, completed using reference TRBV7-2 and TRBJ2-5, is GAGVSQSPSNKVTEKGKDVELRCDPISGHTALYWYRQSLGQGLEFLIYFQGNSAPDKSGLPSDRFSAERTGGSVSTLTIQRTQQEDSAVYLCASSLSVQARETQYFGPGTRLLVL.

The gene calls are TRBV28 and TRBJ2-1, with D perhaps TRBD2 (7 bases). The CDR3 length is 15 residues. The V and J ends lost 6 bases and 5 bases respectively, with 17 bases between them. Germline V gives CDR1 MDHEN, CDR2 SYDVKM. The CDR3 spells CASSTSGKGDNEQFF. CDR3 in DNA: TGTGCCAGCAGCACAAGCGGGAAGGGGGACAATGAGCAGTTCTTC.

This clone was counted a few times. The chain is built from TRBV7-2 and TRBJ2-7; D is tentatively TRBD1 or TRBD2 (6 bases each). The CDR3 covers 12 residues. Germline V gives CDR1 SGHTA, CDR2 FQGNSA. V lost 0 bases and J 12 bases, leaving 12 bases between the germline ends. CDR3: CASSLAGGQGYF. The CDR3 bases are TGTGCCAGCAGCTTAGCCGGGGGCCAGGGGTACTTC.

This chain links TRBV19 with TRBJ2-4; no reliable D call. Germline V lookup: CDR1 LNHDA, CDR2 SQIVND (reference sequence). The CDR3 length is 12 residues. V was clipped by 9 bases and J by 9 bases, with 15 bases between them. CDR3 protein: CASKVSSAIQYF. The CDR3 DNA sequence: TGTGCCAGCAAGGTCTCATCCGCCATTCAGTACTTC.

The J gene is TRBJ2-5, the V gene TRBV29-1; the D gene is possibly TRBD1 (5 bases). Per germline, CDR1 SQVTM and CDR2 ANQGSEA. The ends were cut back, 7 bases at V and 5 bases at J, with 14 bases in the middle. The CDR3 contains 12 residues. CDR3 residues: CSAGHGHETQYF. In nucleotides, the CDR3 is TGCAGCGCCGGACATGGGCACGAGACCCAGTACTTC.

The CDR3 nucleotides are TGTGCCAGCAGTTTCGGCCTAGCGGTAGCTAGCACAGATACGCAGTATTTT. Amino acids: CASSFGLAVASTDTQYF. The chain has TRBV11-1 and TRBJ2-3, with 7 positions matching TRBD2. V gave up 6 bases and J gave up 0 bases; unmatched junction bases: 12. There are 17 residues in the CDR3. Germline V gives CDR1 SGHAT, CDR2 FQDESV (reference sequence). The full variable domain, rest sourced from reference TRBV11-1 and TRBJ2-3, is EAEVAQSPRYKITEKSQAVAFWCDPISGHATLYWYRQILGQGPELLVQFQDESVVDDSQLPKDRFSAERLKGVDSTLKIQPAELGDSAMYLCASSFGLAVASTDTQYFGPGTRLTVL.

The CDR3 protein is CASSQGLAGDRYEQYF. The CDR3 DNA follows: TGTGCCAGCAGCCAGGGACTAGCGGGAGACAGATACGAGCAGTACTTC. This chain connects TRBV4-2 to TRBJ2-7; 14 nucleotides align to TRBD2. J gave up 4 bases and V 3 bases, and 5 bases lay outside the gene matches. CDR1 is LGHNA and CDR2 is YNFKEQ in the germline V gene. CDR3 length: 16 amino acids.

CDR3 amino acids: CASSLATGAGQPQHF. DNA for the CDR3: TGTGCCAGCAGCTTAGCCACGGGGGCAGGACAGCCCCAGCATTTT. The chain joins TRBV7-2 to TRBJ1-5; maybe TRBD1 (6 bases). The germline V gene encodes CDR1 SGHTA and CDR2 FQGNSA. The CDR3 runs 15 residues. V lost 0 bases and J 7 bases, leaving 13 bases between the germline ends.

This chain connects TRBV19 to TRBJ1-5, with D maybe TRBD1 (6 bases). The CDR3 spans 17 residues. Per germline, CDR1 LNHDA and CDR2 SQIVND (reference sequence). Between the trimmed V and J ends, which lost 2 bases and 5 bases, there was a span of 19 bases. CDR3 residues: CASSIRGVAGADQPQHF. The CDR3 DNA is TGTGCCAGTAGTATACGGGGCGTAGCGGGGGCCGATCAGCCCCAGCATTTT.